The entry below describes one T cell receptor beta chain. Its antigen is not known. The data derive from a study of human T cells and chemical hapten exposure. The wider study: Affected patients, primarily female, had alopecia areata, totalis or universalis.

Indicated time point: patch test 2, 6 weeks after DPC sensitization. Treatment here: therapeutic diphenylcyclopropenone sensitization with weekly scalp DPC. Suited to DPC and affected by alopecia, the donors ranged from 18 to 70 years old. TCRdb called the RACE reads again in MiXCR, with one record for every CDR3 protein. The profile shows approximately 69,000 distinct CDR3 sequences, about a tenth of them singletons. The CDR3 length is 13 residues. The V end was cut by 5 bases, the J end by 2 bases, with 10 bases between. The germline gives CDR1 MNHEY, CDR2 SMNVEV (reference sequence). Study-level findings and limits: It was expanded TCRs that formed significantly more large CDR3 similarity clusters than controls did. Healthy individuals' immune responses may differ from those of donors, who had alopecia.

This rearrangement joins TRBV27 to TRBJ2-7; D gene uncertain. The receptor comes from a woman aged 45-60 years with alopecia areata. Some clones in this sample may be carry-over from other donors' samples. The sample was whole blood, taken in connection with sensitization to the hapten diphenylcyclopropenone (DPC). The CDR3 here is CASSKIGPYEQYF. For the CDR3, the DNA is TGTGCCAGCAGTAAAATAGGGCCCTACGAGCAGTACTTC.